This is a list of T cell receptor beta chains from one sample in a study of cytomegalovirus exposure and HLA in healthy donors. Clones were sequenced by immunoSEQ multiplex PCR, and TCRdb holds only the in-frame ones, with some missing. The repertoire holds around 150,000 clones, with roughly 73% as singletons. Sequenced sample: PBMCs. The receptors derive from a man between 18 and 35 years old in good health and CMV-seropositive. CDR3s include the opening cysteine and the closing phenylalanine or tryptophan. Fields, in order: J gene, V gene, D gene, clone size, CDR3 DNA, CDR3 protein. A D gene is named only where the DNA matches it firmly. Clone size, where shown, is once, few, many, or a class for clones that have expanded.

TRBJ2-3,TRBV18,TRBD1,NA,TGTGCCAGCTCACCGTCGGACAGGGTTCGATTAGGGACGCAGTATTTT,CASSPSDRVRLGTQYF
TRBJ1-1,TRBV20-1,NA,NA,TGCAGTGCTAGAGGGACAGTTGAAGCTTTCTTT,CSARGTVEAFF
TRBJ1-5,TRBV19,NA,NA,TGTGCCAGTACCGAAGACAGGTTGAGGCGCAATCAGCCCCAGCATTTT,CASTEDRLRRNQPQHF
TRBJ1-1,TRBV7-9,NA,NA,TGTGCCAGCAGCTTTGACATGAACACTGAAGCTTTCTTT,CASSFDMNTEAFF
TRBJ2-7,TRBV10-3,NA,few,TGTGCCATCAGCGCCGACAGTAGGAGCTCCTACGAGCAGTACTTC,CAISADSRSSYEQYF
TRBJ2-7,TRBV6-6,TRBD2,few,TGTGCCAGCAGTTACGCTAGCGGGAGAACCTACGAGCAGTACTTC,CASSYASGRTYEQYF
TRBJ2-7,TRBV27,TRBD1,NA,TGTGCCAGCACCCGGACAGGGCCTAGCTCCTACGAGCAGTACTTC,CASTRTGPSSYEQYF
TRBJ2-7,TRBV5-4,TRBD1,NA,TGTGCCAGCAGCCCTAACTTCGGACAGGGAAGGTTCAACGAGCAGTACTTC,CASSPNFGQGRFNEQYF
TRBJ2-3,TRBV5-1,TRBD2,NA,TGCGCCAGCAGCTTACAAGCGGGAGGCTCCACAGATACGCAGTATTTT,CASSLQAGGSTDTQYF
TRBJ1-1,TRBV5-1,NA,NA,TGCGCCAGCAGCTCACCAGGCCGCGGGACTGAAGCTTTCTTT,CASSSPGRGTEAFF
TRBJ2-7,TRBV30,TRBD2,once,TGTGCCTGGAGCGGAAAGGAATACGGGACTAGCGGGGGATCCTCCTACGAGCAGTACTTC,CAWSGKEYGTSGGSSYEQYF
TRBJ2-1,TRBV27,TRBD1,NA,TGTGCCAGCACTCCCGGGACAGGGAACAATGAGCAGTTCTTC,CASTPGTGNNEQFF
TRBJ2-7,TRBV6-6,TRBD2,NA,TGTGCCACCGCGTGGGAGGGACGGCGTGACTTC,CATAWEGRRDF
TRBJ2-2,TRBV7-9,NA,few,TGTGCCAGCAGCCTAACCGGGGAGCTGTTTTTT,CASSLTGELFF
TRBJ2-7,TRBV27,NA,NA,TGTGCCAGCAGTTTCCAGGCGGGACTCCCCCGCGAGCAGTACTTC,CASSFQAGLPREQYF
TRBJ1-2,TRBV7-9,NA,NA,TGTGCCAGCACCGACTCCGGCCGGGTTCCACCGAGGGATGGCTACACCTTC,CASTDSGRVPPRDGYTF
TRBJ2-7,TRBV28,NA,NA,TGTGCCAGCATCCCTCAGGGGGGCTACGAGCAGTACTTC,CASIPQGGYEQYF
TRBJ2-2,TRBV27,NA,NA,TGTGCCAGCCACGCGACACCGACAGGGAACACCGGGGAGCTGTTTTTT,CASHATPTGNTGELFF
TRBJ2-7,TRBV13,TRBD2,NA,TGTGCCAGCAGACCACTAGCGGAGGGGACCTACGAGCAGTACTTC,CASRPLAEGTYEQYF
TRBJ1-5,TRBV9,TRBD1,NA,TGTGCCAGCAGCGTAGTCCCCGGGGACAGTTTACAGCCCCAGCATTTT,CASSVVPGDSLQPQHF
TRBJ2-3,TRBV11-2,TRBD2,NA,TGTGCCAGCAGCTTAGATGGCCGACTAGCGGCTAGCACAGATACGCAGTATTTT,CASSLDGRLAASTDTQYF
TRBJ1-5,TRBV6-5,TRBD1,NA,TGTGCCAGCAGAGGAGGGACAGTCGGCAATCAGCCCCAGCATTTT,CASRGGTVGNQPQHF
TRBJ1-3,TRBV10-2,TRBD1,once,TGCGCCAGCTTGGCTCGGGACAGTACCGGAAACACCATATATTTT,CASLARDSTGNTIYF
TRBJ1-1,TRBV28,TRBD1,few,TGTGCCAGCAGCCGACAGGGGTCGGGCACTGAAGCTTTCTTT,CASSRQGSGTEAFF
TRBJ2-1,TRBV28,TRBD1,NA,TGTGCCAGCCACAGGGGATTCGGTGAGCAGTTCTTC,CASHRGFGEQFF
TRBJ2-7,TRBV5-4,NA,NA,TGTGCCAGCAGCCAAGGACAGATCTACGAGCAGTACTTC,CASSQGQIYEQYF
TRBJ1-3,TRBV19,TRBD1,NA,TGTGCCAGTAGGTGGACAGGGGCCCGCTCTGGAAACACCATATATTTT,CASRWTGARSGNTIYF
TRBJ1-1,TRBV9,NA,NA,TGTGCCAGCAGCCAAGGGACTGGGAACACTGAAGCTTTCTTT,CASSQGTGNTEAFF
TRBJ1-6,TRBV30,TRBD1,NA,TGTGCCTGGAGTGTATACAGGGGAGGTTTGGGATCACCCCTCCACTTT,CAWSVYRGGLGSPLHF
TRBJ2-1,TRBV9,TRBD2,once,TGTGCCAGCAGCGCTTTGACTAGCGGGAGAGTGGGGGGAAATGAGCAGTTCTTC,CASSALTSGRVGGNEQFF
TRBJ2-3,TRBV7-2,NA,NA,TGTGCCAGCAGCTCCTTCACAGATACGCAGTATTTT,CASSSFTDTQYF
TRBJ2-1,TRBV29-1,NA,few,TGCAGCGTTGAAACGGGTGAGCAGTTCTTC,CSVETGEQFF
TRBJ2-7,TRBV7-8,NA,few,TGTGCCAGCAGCTCTCCAGCGGTTTCGAGCTCCTACGAGCAGTACTTC,CASSSPAVSSSYEQYF
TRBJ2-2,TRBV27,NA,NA,TGTGCCAGCAGTTTATTGGCCGGGTCCGGGGAGCTGTTTTTT,CASSLLAGSGELFF
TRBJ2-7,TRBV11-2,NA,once,TGTGCCAGCAGCCCGGTAGGCCCCTTCGGGAACGAGCAGTACTTC,CASSPVGPFGNEQYF